This paragraph covers one T cell receptor (beta chain) sequence. The antigen is not known. The sample is drawn from a study of post-analysis software for immune sequencing data. Study-level results: When the samples were clustered directly with F measure, those that had been prepared in the same batch showed strong co-clustering. There was significantly lower normalized Chao1 diversity in multiple sclerosis patients than in controls. Comparison of patients with controls showed about 5 TRBV segments more frequent in patients, TRBV5-6, TRBV5-1 and TRBV20-1 among them.

V shed 3 bases and J shed 6 bases, with 11 bases lying between them. This CDR3 region has 13 residues. The germline gives CDR1 SGDLS, CDR2 YYNGEE. TCR beta cDNA libraries had unique molecular identifiers. TCRdb passed the PCR reads through MiXCR, listing each CDR3 protein once. The sample has about 770,000 distinct CDR3 sequences; around 42% are singletons. This TCR was sampled from a girl aged 10 to 17 with multiple sclerosis. The chain combines TRBV9 with TRBJ2-3, with D possibly matching TRBD1 (5 bases). Source material: blood. CDR3 nucleotides: TGTGCCAGCAGCGCCAACAAGGGGGATACGCAGTATTTT. This translates into CASSANKGDTQYF.